Detailed here is one TCR beta chain. This clone occurred a few times. No cognate antigen has been identified for it. Base qualities are not recorded, but no much larger clone differs from it by a single base. This entry belongs to a study of cytomegalovirus exposure and HLA in healthy donors (dated by TCRdb to about 2017). Regarding the complete study: According to an earlier analysis of 450 to 650 of the donors, about 170 million T cells yielded 117 million unique TCR beta sequences and roughly 280 Gb of sequence data. Rather than drawing on any new phenotypic data, the later analysis identified candidate immune exposures from TCR beta sequences and the way those sequences occurred across donors. All discovery cohort repertoires had been generated on a single sequencing platform. Typing coverage differed by locus: A, B, C, DRB1 and DQB1 were typed in roughly 620-630 donors, DQA1 in around 500, DPA1 in some 570, and DPB1 in 472. Among the roughly 410 genotyped donors, about 83% belonged to the genetic ancestry cluster associated with self-reported Caucasian donors. Among several hundred genotyped donors of the cohort, an average of about 220,000 unique TCR beta nucleotide sequences was sequenced per donor, of which approximately 19% were non-productive. High-throughput TCR immunosequencing, statistical association of individual TCRs with disease status, and machine learning were combined to predict cytomegalovirus infection status. HLA typing covered class I and class II loci at four-digit resolution. The T cell repertoires of under 700 subjects were profiled by immunosequencing and related to cytomegalovirus serostatus. A later analysis re-analyzed previously published TCR beta repertoires from approximately 670 donors and added high-resolution HLA genotyping to study TCR occurrence patterns. Donor age, sex, ethnicity and CMV serostatus were collected together with the repertoire data. A later genetic analysis took genome-wide SNP genotypes for about 55% of the 666 donors and used that subset as a discovery cohort. About 310 gigabases of sequencing data and tens of millions of unique TCR sequences were included in an early release covering 500 to 750 HLA-typed donors. The study was designed to test whether signatures of past pathogen exposure could be identified by cataloging public T cell receptors. In addition to the first cohort of 650 to 800 subjects, a separate validation cohort of approximately 130 different subjects was used. About 5 DR-DQ haplotypes were handled as single units for association and clustering, since linkage in the cohort was strong. An earlier analysis of roughly 600 of the donors used high-throughput TCR beta sequencing to judge whether each TCR beta V gene segment behaved as functional or pseudogenic.

The cohort was made up of roughly 670 healthy bone marrow donors. At the time of sampling, every cohort member was nominally healthy, though immune exposures that went unrecorded were likely present. The donor tested CMV seropositive and was one of the 289 seropositive cohort members. Each donor provided a peripheral blood sample, and peripheral blood mononuclear cells were used for TCR beta sequencing. Genomic DNA extraction from the blood cell samples was performed with the Qiagen DNeasy Blood Extraction Kit. Broader findings and caveats from the paper: It was suggested by the authors that the approach could potentially be generalized to other disease states and immunological phenotypes. Correlated functional status among segregating V segments might be attributable to linkage disequilibrium, but an unknown experimental factor could not be ruled out. A further reported finding was that TCR beta sequences accurately predicted the HLA-A and HLA-B alleles for most subjects in the first cohort. The classifier was reported to diagnose cytomegalovirus status with high specificity and sensitivity in both the original and validation cohorts. In a later genetic analysis, a missense DCLRE1C variant was associated with V-gene and J-gene trimming of TCR beta chains, and the association was replicated in an independent cohort. Because counts were too low, some 17 rarely observed V segments, including chromosome 9 orphons, were left out of the earlier analysis of a few hundred of the donors. In vitro tests confirmed that a few of the cytomegalovirus-associated TCR beta chains recognize cytomegalovirus antigens. Strong co-occurrence of HLA alleles, especially DR and DQ, made assigning TCR associations to individual alleles difficult. A cluster of highly shared sequence variants was judged likely to be a technical artifact of the sequencing pipeline. In a later analysis, TCR association rates were found to vary across HLA loci, with the most associated TCRs seen for DRB1 alleles and the fewest for HLA-C alleles. While some public TCRs were present in many individuals, most TCR sequences turned up only very rarely across donors. In a later analysis, more than 15,000 TCR beta sequences were associated with specific HLA alleles at a false discovery rate of 0.05. According to a later analysis, parvovirus B19, influenza, CMV and Epstein-Barr virus appeared linked to several top co-occurrence clusters. A later analysis found that HLA-associated TCR beta chains were more clonally expanded and had lower generation probabilities than equally common non-associated chains. Immune exposure information for the cohort was limited to CMV serostatus. HLA typing was unavailable for some donors at each locus, so association tests used only the typed subset. In an earlier analysis of more than 500 of the donors, most TCR beta V segments appeared in productive rearrangements about 90% or about 30% of the time, broadly matching IMGT annotations. A later genetic analysis reported fewer N-insertions in productive TCRs among donors in an Asian-associated ancestry cluster than the roughly 700-donor mean. Because the 87-base-pair reads could not distinguish some IMGT-functional V segments, including TRBV6-2 and TRBV6-3, those segments were excluded. Sequencing depth was assumed to be roughly uniform across donors in the presence/absence analyses, though that assumption may not hold. A later analysis found that most CMV-associated TCR beta chains appeared HLA-restricted, with HLA associations seemingly driven largely by CMV exposure. This cohort had only TCR beta chains sequenced, and the lack of alpha or paired-chain data limited which features could be detected. The study gave a list of under 200 TCR beta chains associated with cytomegalovirus.

Germline trimming amounts to 7 bases on V and 2 bases on J, with 12 as the count of junction bases outside the gene matches. The CDR3 holds 17 amino acids from the cysteine to the phenylalanine. Left in the record is the CDR3 DNA by itself, 51 bases read in frame from the first base. Via the germline V gene, CDR1 is SGHVS and CDR2 FQNEAQ. The library was prepared using the immunoSEQ multiplex PCR assay. A mixture of 60 forward primers for TCR Vbeta segments and 13 reverse primers for TCR Jbeta segments was used in the multiplex PCR. Amplification of the CDR3 region of rearranged TCR beta genes was performed with a multiplex PCR assay on genomic DNA. The amplified TCR beta libraries were sequenced on the Illumina HiSeq System as 87-base-pair reads. Per the authors' processing: Across the roughly 700 repertoires, a later analysis counted 75 million to 90 million unique TCR beta chains, roughly 11 million of which were shared by at least two donors. Raw reads were error-corrected and collapsed into unique sequences with a nearest-neighbor algorithm that merged closely related sequences to remove PCR and sequencing errors. V, D and J gene segments were assigned by aligning CDR3 sequences to IMGT reference sequences. For a sequence to be retained, a match of at least six nucleotides to both a V gene segment and a J gene segment was required. Rearrangements were classified as productive when the CDR3 lacked stop codons and remained in frame with V and J, and all other rearrangements were classified as non-productive. CDR3 was defined by IMGT convention, running from the second conserved V-encoded cysteine to the conserved J-encoded phenylalanine. Sequences without an unambiguous match to a single V gene segment were excluded from the earlier analysis of 587 of the donors. In an earlier analysis of some 590 of the donors, V segments were called functional above 56.7% productive rearrangements and were called segregating when the between-donor standard deviation exceeded 5%. A statistical classification framework was built to diagnose cytomegalovirus status from the catalog of TCR beta chain sequences. In a later analysis, V and J genes were assigned by comparing TCR nucleotide sequences against IMGT/GENE-DB human TR gene sequences. The TCRdist pipeline was used in a later analysis to assign CDR3 sequences and most-parsimonious VDJ recombination scenarios. In a later analysis, each TCR beta chain was defined by its CDR3 amino acid sequence together with its V-gene family, and reads without a unique V-gene family were excluded. As a way to deal with suspected cross-contamination and a sequencing artifact, a later analysis dropped roughly 620 nucleotide sequences that were highly shared and had low generation probability. For each public chain, a later analysis derived a clonal expansion index from normalized ranks of inferred template counts within each repertoire. In a later analysis, generation probabilities were computed with a VDJ recombination model fitted to out-of-frame rearrangements, and the resulting probabilities were checked against IGoR. In a later analysis, TCR-TCR, TCR-HLA and TCR-CMV co-occurrence was scored with hypergeometric tests, and a repertoire-size bias correction was applied to TCR pairs. False discovery rates were estimated in a later analysis by permuting HLA or CMV assignments 20 times. In a later analysis, co-occurring TCRs were grouped using DBSCAN, and TCRdist sequence similarity was added for clustering within HLA-allele-positive subsets. Repertoires with fewer than 30,000 or more than 120,000 public chains were left out of co-occurrence clustering, as were about 5 repertoires with anomalous nucleotide sharing. Drawn from immuneACCESS, this table holds only the in-frame rearrangements with V and J called that TCRdb kept. Clones are partly lost; checked studies trace under half to an unresolved V gene and leave the rest unexplained. Clone size and the V and J calls come from that table; the DNA yielded D and trimming. For this sample the table gives roughly 200,000 clones, of which roughly 85% were detected only once. Of the sample, under 4.5% falls within the top ten clones.

Sequencing was done on a sample of PBMCs. This receptor was obtained from a woman aged 30 to 39 in good health and CMV-seropositive. The chain employs TRBV7-8 and TRBJ1-2; 11 bases in between match TRBD1. The nucleotide sequence is given as TGTGCCAGCATCTTCGGCAGGGGACAGGGGGACAACTATGGCTACACCTTC. Translated, this gives CASIFGRGQGDNYGYTF.